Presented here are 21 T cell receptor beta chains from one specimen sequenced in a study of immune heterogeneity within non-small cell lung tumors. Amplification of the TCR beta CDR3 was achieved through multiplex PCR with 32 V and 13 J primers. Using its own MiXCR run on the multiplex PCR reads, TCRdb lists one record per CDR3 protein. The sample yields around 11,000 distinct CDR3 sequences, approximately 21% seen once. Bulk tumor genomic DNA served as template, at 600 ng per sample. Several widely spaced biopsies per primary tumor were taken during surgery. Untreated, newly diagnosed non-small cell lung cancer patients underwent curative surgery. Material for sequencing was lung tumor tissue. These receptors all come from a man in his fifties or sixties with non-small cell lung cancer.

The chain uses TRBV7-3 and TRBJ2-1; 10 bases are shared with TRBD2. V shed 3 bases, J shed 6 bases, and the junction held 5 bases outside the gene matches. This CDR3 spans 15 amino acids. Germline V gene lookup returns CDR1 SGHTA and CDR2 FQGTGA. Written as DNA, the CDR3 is TGTGCCAGCAGCTTGGGGACTAGCGCGCTCAATGAGCAGTTCTTC. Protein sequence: CASSLGTSALNEQFF.

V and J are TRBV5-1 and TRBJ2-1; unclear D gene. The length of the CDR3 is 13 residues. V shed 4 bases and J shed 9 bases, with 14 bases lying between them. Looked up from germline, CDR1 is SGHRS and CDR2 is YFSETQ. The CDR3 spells CASSPLLGSEQFF. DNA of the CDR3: TGCGCCAGCAGCCCGCTACTTGGGTCTGAGCAGTTCTTC.

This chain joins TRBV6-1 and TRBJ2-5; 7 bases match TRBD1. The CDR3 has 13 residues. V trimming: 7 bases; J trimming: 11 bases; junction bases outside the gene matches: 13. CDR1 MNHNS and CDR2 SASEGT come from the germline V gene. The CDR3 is CASTQGVVGTQYF. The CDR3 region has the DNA TGTGCCAGCACCCAGGGGGTCGTAGGTACGCAGTACTTC.

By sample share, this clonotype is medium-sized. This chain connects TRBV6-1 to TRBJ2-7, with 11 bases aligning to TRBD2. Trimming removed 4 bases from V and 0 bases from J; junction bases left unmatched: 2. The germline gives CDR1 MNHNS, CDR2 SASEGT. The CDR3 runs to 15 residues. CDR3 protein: CASSVGLADSYEQYF. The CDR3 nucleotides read TGTGCCAGCAGTGTGGGACTAGCGGACTCCTACGAGCAGTACTTC.

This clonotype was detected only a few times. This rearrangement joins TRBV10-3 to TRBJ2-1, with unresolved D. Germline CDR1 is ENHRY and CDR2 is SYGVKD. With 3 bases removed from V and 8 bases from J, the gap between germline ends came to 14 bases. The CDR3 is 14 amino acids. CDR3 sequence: CAISETEYSHEQFF. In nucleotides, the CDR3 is TGTGCCATCAGTGAAACGGAATATAGCCATGAGCAGTTCTTC.

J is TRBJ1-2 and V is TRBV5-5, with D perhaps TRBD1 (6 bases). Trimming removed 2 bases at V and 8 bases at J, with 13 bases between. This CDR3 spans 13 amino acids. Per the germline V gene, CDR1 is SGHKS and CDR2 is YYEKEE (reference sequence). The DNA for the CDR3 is TGTGCCAGCAGCTTCCCGGGGGCGCTCGGCTACACCTTC. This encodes CASSFPGALGYTF.

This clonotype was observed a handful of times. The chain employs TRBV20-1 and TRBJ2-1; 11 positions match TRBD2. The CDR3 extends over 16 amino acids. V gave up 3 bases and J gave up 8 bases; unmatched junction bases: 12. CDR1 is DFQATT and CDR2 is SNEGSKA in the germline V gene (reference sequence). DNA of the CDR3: TGCAGTGCTAGGGGAGGGGCTAGCGGGAGGAGCGATGAGCAGTTCTTC. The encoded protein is CSARGGASGRSDEQFF.

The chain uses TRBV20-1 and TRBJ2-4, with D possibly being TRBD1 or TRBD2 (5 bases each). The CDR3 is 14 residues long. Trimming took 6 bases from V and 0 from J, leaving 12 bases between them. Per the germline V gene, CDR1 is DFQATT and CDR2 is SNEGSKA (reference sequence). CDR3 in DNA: TGCAGTGCCCCCAGGGCGGGAGCCAAAAACATTCAGTACTTC. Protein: CSAPRAGAKNIQYF.

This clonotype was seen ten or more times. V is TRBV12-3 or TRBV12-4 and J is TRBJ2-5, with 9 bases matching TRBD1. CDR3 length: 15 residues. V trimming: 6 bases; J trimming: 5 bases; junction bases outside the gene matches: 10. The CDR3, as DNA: TGTGCCAGCAGCCCCGCGGGACAGGGAAGGGAGACCCAGTACTTC. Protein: CASSPAGQGRETQYF.

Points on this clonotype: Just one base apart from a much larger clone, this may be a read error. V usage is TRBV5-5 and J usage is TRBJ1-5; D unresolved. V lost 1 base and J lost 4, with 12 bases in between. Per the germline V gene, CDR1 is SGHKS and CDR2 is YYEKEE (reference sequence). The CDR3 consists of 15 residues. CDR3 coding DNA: TGTGCCAGCAGCTTGTACAGTGGAGTAAATCAGCCCCAGCATTTT. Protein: CASSLYSGVNQPQHF.

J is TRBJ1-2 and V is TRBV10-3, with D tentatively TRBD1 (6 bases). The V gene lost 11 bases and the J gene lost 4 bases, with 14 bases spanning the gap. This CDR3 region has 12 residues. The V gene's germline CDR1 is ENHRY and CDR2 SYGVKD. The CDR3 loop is CAARDISYGYTF. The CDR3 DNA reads TGTGCCGCCCGGGACATCTCCTATGGCTACACCTTC.

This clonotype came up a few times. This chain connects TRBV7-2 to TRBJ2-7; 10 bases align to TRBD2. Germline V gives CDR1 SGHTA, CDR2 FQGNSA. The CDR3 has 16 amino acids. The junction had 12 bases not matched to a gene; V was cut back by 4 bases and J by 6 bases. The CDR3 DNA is TGTGCCAGCAGCTCTTACCTGACTAGCGGGTCTGTCGAGCAGTACTTC. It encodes CASSSYLTSGSVEQYF.

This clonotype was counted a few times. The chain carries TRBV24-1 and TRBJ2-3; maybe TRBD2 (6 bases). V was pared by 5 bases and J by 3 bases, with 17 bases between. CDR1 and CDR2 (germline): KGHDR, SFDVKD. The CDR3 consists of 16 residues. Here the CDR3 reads CATSGTSPGRTDTQYF. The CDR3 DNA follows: TGTGCCACCAGTGGGACCTCACCTGGGAGGACAGATACGCAGTATTTT.

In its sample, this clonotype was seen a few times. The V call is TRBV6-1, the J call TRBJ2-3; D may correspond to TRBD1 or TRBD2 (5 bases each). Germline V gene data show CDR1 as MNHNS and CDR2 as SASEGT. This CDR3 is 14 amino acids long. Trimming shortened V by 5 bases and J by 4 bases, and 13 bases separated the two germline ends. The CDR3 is CASSKLLGADTQYF. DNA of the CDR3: TGTGCCAGCAGTAAACTCTTGGGGGCAGATACGCAGTATTTT.

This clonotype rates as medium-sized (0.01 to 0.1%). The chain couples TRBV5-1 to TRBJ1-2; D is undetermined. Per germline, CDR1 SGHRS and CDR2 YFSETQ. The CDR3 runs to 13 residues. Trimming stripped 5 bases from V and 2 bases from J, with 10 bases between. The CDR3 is CASRGGSNYGYTF. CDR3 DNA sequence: TGCGCCAGCAGGGGAGGGTCGAACTATGGCTACACCTTC.

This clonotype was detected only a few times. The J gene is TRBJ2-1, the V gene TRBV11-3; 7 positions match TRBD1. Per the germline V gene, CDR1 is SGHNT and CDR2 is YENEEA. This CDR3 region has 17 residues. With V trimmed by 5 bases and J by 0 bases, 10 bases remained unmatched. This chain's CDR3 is CASSLHRGGSSYNEQFF. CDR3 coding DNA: TGTGCCAGCAGCCTGCACAGGGGCGGAAGCTCCTACAATGAGCAGTTCTTC.

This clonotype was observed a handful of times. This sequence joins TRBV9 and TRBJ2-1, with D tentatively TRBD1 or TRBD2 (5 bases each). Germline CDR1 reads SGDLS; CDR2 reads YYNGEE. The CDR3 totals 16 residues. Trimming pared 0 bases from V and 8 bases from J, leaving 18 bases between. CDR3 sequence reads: CASSVVAGAGSDEQFF. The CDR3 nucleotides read TGTGCCAGCAGCGTAGTGGCCGGGGCCGGGTCCGATGAGCAGTTCTTC.

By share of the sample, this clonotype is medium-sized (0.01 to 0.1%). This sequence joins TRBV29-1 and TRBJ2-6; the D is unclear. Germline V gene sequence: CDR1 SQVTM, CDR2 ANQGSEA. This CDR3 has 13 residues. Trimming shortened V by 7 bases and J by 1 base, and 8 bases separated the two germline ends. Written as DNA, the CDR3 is TGCAGCGCCGACATTTCTGGGGCCAACGTCCTGACTTTC. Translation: CSADISGANVLTF.

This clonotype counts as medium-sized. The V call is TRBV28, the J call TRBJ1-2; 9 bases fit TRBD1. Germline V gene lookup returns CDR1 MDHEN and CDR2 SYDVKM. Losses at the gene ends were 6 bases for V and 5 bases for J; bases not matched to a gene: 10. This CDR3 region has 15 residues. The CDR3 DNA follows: TGTGCCAGCAGGTTCGAGGGACAGGGCGGGTATGGCTACACCTTC. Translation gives CASRFEGQGGYGYTF.

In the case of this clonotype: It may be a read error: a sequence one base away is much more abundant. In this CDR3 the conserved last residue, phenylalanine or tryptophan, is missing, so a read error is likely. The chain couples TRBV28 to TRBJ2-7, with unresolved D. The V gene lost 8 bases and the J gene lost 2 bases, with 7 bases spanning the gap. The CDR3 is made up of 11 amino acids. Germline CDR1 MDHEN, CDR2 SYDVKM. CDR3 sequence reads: CASSTPYEQYI. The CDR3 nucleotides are TGTGCCAGCTCCACCCCCTACGAGCAGTACATC.

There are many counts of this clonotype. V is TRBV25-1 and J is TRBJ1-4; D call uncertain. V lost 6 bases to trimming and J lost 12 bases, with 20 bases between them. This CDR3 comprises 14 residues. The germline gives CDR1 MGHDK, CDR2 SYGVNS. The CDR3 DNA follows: TGTGCCAGCAGCGCCTTCGGTGGTCTGGCGGAACTGTTTTTT. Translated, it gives CASSAFGGLAELFF.